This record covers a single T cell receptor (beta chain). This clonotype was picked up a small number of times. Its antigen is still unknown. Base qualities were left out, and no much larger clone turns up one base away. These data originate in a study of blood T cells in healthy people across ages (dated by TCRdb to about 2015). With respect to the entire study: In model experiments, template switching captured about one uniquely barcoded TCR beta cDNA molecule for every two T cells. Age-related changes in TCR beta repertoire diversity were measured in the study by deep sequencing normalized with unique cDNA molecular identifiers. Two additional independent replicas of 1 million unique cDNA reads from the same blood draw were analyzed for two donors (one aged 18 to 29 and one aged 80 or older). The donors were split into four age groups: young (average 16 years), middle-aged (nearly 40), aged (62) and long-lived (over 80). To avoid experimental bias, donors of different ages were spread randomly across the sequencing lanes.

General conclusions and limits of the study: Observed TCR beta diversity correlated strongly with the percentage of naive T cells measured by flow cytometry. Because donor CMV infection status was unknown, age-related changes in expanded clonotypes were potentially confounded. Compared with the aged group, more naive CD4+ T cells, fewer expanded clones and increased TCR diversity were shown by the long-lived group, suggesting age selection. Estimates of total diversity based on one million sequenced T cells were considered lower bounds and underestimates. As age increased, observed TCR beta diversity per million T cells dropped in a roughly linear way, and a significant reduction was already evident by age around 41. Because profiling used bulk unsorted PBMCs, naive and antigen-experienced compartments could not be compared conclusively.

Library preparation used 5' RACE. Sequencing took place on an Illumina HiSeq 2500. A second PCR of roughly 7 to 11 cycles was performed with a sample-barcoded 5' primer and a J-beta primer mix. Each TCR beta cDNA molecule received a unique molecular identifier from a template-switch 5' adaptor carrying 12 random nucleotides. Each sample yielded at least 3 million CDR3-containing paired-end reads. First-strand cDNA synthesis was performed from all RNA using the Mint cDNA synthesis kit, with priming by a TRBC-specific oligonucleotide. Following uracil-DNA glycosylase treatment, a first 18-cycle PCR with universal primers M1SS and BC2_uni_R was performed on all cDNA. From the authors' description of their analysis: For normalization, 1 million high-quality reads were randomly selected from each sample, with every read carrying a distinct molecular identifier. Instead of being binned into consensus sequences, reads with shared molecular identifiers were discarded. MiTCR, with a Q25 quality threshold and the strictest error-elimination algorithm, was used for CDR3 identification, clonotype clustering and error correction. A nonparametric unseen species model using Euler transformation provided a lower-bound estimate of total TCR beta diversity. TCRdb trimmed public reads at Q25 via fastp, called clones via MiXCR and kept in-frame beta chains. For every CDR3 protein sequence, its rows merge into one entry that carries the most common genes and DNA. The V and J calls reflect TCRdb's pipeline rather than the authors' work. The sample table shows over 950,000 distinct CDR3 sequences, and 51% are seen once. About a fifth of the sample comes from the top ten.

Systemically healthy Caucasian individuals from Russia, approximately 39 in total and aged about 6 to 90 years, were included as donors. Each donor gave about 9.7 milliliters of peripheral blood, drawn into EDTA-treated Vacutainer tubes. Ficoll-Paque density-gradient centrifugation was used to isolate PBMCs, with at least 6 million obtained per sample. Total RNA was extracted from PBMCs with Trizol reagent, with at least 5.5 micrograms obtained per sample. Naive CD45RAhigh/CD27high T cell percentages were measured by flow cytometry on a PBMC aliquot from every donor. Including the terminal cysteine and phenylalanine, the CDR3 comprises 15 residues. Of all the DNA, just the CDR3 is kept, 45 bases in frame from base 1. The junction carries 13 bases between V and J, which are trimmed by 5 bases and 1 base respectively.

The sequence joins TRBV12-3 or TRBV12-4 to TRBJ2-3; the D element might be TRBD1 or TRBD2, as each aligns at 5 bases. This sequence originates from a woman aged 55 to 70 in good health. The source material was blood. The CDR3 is CASSTRDLGTDTQYF. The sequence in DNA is TGTGCCAGCAGTACTCGGGACCTGGGCACAGATACGCAGTATTTT.